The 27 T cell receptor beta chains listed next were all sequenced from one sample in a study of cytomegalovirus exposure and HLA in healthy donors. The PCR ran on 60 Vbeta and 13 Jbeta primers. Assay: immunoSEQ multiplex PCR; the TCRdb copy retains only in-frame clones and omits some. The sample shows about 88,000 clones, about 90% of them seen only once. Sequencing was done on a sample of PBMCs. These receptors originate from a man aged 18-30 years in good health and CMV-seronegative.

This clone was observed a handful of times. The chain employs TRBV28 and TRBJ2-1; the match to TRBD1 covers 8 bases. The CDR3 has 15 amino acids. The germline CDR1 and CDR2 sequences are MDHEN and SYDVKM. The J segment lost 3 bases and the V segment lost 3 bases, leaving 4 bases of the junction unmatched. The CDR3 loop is CASSFRDRFYNEQFF. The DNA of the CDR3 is TGTGCCAGCAGTTTCCGGGACAGGTTCTACAATGAGCAGTTCTTC.

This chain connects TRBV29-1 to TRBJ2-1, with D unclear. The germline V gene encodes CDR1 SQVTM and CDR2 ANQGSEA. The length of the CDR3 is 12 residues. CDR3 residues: CSLRGQWNEQFF. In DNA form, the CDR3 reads TGCAGTCTAAGAGGCCAGTGGAATGAGCAGTTCTTC.

The CDR3 sequence: CASSLTGNQPQHF. DNA for the CDR3: TGTGCCAGCAGCTTGACAGGCAATCAGCCCCAGCATTTT. The rearrangement links TRBV11-2 to TRBJ1-5; the D gene is possibly TRBD1 (5 bases). This CDR3 spans 13 amino acids. Per germline, CDR1 SGHAT and CDR2 FQNNGV. The V and J ends lost 3 bases and 2 bases respectively, with 5 bases between them. The complete variable domain, with remaining parts taken from reference TRBV11-2 and TRBJ1-5, reads EAGVAQSPRYKIIEKRQSVAFWCNPISGHATLYWYQQILGQGPKLLIQFQNNGVVDDSQLPKDRFSAERLKGVDSTLKIQPAKLEDSAVYLCASSLTGNQPQHFGDGTRLSIL.

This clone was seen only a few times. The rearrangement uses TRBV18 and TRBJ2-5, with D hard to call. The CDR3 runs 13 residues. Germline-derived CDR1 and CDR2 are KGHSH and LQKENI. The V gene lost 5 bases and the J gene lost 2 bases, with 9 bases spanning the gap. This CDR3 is CASSSTVQETQYF. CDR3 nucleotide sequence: TGTGCCAGCTCATCTACAGTGCAAGAGACCCAGTACTTC.

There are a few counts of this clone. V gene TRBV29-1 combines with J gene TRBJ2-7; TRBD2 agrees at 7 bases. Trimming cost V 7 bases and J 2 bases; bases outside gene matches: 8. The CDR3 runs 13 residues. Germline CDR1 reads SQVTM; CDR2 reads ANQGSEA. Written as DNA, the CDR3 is TGCAGCGCCGGTTTGGCGGGGGCCTACGAGCAGTACTTC. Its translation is CSAGLAGAYEQYF.

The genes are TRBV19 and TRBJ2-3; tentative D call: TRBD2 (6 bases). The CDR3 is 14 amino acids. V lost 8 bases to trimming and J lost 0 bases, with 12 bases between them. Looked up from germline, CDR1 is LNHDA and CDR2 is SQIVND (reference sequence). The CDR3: CASQEGSSTDTQYF. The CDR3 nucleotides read TGTGCCAGTCAGGAGGGCAGTAGCACAGATACGCAGTATTTT.

The chain's CDR3 is CSDLVRSTDTQYF. CDR3 DNA: TGCAGCGACCTAGTCCGATCAACAGATACGCAGTATTTT. V and J are TRBV29-1 and TRBJ2-3; D uncertain. Trimming pared 7 bases from V and 3 bases from J, leaving 14 bases between. This CDR3 comprises 13 residues. Per the germline V gene, CDR1 is SQVTM and CDR2 is ANQGSEA.

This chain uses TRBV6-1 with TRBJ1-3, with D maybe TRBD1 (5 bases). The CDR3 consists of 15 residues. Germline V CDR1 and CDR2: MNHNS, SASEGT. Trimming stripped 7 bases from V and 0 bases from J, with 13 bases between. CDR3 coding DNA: TGTGCCAGCAAGAACAGGAAGAGCTCTGGAAACACCATATATTTT. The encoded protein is CASKNRKSSGNTIYF.

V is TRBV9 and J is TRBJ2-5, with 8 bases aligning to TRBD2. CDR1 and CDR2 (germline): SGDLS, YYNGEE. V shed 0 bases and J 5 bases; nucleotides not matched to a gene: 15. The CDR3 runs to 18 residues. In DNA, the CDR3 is TGTGCCAGCAGCGTAGGGAGCGGGAGAATCCGTGGGGCCGAGACCCAGTACTTC. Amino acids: CASSVGSGRIRGAETQYF.

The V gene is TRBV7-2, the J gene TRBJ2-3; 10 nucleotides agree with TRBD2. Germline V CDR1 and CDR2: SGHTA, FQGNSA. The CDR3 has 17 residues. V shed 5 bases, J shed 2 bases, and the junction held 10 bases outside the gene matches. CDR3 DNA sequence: TGTGCCAGCAGCCATGCTTCGACTAGCGGGCCCACAGATACGCAGTATTTT. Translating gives CASSHASTSGPTDTQYF.

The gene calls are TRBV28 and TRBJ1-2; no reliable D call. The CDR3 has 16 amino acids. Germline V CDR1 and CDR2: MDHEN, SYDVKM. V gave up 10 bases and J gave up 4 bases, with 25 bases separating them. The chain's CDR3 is CATPLVKSGFPYGYTF. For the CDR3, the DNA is TGTGCCACCCCCTTAGTAAAGTCCGGTTTCCCCTATGGCTACACCTTC.

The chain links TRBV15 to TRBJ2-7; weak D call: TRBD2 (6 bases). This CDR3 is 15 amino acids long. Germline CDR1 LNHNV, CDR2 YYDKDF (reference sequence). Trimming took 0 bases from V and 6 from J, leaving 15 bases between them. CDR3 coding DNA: TGTGCCACCAGCAGAGATACCGGGGGAGACCGCGAGCAGTACTTC. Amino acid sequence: CATSRDTGGDREQYF.

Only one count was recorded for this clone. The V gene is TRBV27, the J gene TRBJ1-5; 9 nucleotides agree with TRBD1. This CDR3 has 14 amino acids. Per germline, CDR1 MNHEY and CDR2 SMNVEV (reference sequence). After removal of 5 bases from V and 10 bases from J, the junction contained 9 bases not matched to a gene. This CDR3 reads CASSGGQGIVPQHF. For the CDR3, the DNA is TGTGCCAGCAGTGGGGGACAGGGAATCGTCCCCCAGCATTTT.

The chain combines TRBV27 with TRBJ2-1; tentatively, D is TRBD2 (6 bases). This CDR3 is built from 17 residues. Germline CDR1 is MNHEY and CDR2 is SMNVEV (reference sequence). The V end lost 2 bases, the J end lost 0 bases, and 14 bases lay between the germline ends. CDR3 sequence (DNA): TGTGCCAGCAGTTTAGTAGGACTACGTGGCTCCTACAATGAGCAGTTCTTC. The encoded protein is CASSLVGLRGSYNEQFF.

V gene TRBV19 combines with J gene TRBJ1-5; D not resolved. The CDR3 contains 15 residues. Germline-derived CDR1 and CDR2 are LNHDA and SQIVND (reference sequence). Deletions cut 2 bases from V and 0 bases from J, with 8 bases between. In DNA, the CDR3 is TGTGCCAGTAGTATATCCAGAAATAGCAATCAGCCCCAGCATTTT. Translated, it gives CASSISRNSNQPQHF. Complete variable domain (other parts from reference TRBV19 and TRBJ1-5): DGGITQSPKYLFRKEGQNVTLSCEQNLNHDAMYWYRQDPGQGLRLIYYSQIVNDFQKGDIAEGYSVSREKKESFPLTVTSAQKNPTAFYLCASSISRNSNQPQHFGDGTRLSIL.

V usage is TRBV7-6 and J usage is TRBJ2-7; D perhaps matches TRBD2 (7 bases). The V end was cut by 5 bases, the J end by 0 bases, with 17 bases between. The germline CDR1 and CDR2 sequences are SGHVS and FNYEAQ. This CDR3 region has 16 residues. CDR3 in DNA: TGTGCCAGCAGCCAACGGGGGCTAGCGGACTCCTACGAGCAGTACTTC. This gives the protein CASSQRGLADSYEQYF.

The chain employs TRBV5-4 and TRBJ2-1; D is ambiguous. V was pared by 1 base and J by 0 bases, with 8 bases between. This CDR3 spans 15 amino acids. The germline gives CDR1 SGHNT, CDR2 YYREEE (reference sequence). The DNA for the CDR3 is TGTGCCAGCAGCTTGCAGCGCCCCTCCTACAATGAGCAGTTCTTC. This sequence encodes CASSLQRPSYNEQFF.

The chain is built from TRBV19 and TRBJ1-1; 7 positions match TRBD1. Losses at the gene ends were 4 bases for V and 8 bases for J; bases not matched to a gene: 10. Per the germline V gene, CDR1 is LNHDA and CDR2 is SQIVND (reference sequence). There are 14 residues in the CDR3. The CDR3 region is CASSTHRGASEAFF. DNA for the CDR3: TGTGCCAGTAGTACCCACAGGGGAGCTAGCGAAGCTTTCTTT.

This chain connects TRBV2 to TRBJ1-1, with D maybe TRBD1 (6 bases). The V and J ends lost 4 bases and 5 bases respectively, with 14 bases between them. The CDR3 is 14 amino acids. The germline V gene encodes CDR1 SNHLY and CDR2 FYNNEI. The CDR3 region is CASSGGQGLTEAFF. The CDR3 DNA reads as TGTGCCAGCAGTGGGGGGCAGGGGTTGACTGAAGCTTTCTTT. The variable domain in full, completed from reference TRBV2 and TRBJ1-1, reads EPEVTQTPSHQVTQMGQEVILRCVPISNHLYFYWYRQILGQKVEFLVSFYNNEISEKSEIFDDQFSVERPDGSNFTLKIRSTKLEDSAMYFCASSGGQGLTEAFFGQGTRLTVV.

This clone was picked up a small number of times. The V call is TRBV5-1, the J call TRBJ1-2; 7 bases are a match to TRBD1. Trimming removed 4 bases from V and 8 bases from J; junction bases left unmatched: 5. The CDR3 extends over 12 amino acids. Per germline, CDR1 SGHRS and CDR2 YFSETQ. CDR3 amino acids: CASSPGQVGYTF. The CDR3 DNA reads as TGCGCCAGCAGCCCCGGACAGGTCGGCTACACCTTC.

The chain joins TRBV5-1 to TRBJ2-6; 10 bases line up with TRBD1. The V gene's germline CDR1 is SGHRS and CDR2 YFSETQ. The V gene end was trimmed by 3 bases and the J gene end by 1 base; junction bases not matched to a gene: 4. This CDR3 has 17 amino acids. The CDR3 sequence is CASSSWDRGSGANVLTF. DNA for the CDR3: TGCGCCAGCAGCTCTTGGGACAGGGGTTCTGGGGCCAACGTCCTGACTTTC.

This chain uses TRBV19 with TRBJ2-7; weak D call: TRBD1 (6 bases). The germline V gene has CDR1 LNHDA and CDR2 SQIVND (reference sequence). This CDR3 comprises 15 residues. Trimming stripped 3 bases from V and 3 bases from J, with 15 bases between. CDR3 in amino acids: CASSILPTGNYEQYF. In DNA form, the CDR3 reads TGTGCCAGTAGTATCCTACCGACAGGAAACTACGAGCAGTACTTC.

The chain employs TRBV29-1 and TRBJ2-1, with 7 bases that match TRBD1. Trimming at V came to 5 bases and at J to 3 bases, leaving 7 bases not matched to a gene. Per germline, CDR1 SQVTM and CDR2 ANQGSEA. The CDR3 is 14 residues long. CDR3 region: CSVSGDRFYNEQFF. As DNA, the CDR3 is TGCAGCGTTAGTGGGGACAGATTCTACAATGAGCAGTTCTTC.

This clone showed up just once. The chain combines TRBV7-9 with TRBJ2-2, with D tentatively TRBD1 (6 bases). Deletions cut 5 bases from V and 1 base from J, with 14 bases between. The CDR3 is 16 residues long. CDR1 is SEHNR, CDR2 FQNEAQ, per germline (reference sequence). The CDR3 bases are TGTGCCAGCAGCCCCGGGCCGGGACAGAACACCGGGGAGCTGTTTTTT. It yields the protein CASSPGPGQNTGELFF.

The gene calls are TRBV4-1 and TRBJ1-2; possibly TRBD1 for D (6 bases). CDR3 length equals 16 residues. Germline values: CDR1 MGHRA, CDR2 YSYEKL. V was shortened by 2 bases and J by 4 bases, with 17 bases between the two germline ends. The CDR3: CASSQRDIGSSYGYTF. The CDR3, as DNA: TGCGCCAGCAGCCAACGGGACATTGGGTCCAGCTATGGCTACACCTTC.

Here the CDR3 reads CASSSNNRGNTIYF. The DNA of the CDR3 is TGTGCCAGCAGCTCCAATAACAGGGGAAACACCATATATTTT. The chain combines TRBV7-2 with TRBJ1-3; weak D call: TRBD1 (5 bases). This CDR3 is 14 amino acids long. Trimming stripped 4 bases from V and 4 bases from J, with 11 bases between. Per germline, CDR1 SGHTA and CDR2 FQGNSA. The whole variable domain, filled in from reference TRBV7-2 and TRBJ1-3, reads GAGVSQSPSNKVTEKGKDVELRCDPISGHTALYWYRQSLGQGLEFLIYFQGNSAPDKSGLPSDRFSAERTGGSVSTLTIQRTQQEDSAVYLCASSSNNRGNTIYFGEGSWLTVV.

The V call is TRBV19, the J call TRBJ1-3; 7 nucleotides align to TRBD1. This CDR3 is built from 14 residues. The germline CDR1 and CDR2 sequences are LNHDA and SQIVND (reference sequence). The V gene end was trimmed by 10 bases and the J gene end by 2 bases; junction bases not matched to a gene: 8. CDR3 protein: CATRQGMTGNTIYF. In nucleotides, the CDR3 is TGTGCCACCAGACAGGGAATGACTGGAAACACCATATATTTT.